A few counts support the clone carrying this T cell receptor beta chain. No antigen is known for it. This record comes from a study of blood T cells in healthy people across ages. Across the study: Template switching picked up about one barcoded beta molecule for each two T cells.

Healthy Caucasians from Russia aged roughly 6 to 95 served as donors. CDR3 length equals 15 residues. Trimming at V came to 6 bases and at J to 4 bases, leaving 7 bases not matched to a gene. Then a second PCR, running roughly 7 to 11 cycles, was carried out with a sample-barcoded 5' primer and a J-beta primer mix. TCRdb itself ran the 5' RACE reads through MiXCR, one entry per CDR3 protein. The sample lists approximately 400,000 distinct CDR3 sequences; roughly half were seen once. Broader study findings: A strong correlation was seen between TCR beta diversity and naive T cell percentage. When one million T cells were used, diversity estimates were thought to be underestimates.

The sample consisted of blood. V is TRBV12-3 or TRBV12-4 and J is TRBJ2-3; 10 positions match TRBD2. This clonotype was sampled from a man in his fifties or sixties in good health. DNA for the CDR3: TGTGCCAGCAGACCCAGCGGGAGGGCCCCAGATACGCAGTATTTT. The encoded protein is CASRPSGRAPDTQYF.